Listed below are T cell receptor beta chains from one sample, sequenced in a study of somatic mutations in cytotoxic T cells in rheumatoid arthritis. The protocol was immunoSEQ multiplex PCR, while the TCRdb copy is restricted to in-frame clones and leaves out a portion. The table records some 15,000 clones, approximately 79% of them present only once. The specimen sequenced was CD8+ T cells sorted from blood. These receptors were taken from an adult with rheumatoid arthritis. The CDR3 runs from the conserved cysteine through the conserved F or W. The order of the fields is J gene, D gene, clone size, V gene, CDR3 protein, CDR3 DNA. D genes are given only for firm matches. The size of a clone is reported for some rows only, either as once, few or many, or as a class for expanded clones.

j_gene: TRBJ2-7
d_gene: TRBD2
abundance: .
v_gene: TRBV19
CDR3aa: CASSELSTSGRYEQYF
CDR3nt: TGTGCCAGTAGTGAGCTGTCGACTAGCGGCCGCTACGAGCAGTACTTC

j_gene: TRBJ1-5
d_gene: TRBD1
abundance: few
v_gene: TRBV7-9
CDR3aa: CASSLAEGTGNQPQHF
CDR3nt: TGTGCCAGCAGCTTAGCAGAGGGGACAGGCAATCAGCCCCAGCATTTT

j_gene: TRBJ1-4
d_gene: TRBD1
abundance: few
v_gene: TRBV7-9
CDR3aa: CASSAGTGDLGEKLFF
CDR3nt: TGTGCCAGCAGCGCCGGGACAGGGGATTTGGGGGAAAAACTGTTTTTT

j_gene: TRBJ2-4
d_gene: .
abundance: .
v_gene: TRBV27
CDR3aa: CASSGVWAGAKNIQYF
CDR3nt: TGTGCCAGCAGCGGCGTATGGGCAGGGGCCAAAAACATTCAGTACTTC

j_gene: TRBJ1-1
d_gene: .
abundance: .
v_gene: TRBV6-5
CDR3aa: CASSLSLTGQNTEAFF
CDR3nt: TGTGCCAGCAGTTTATCGCTAACCGGGCAGAACACTGAAGCTTTCTTT

j_gene: TRBJ1-2
d_gene: TRBD1
abundance: .
v_gene: TRBV28
CDR3aa: CASSRPGQGHYGYTF
CDR3nt: TGTGCCAGCAGCCGCCCGGGACAGGGGCACTATGGCTACACCTTC

j_gene: TRBJ1-5
d_gene: .
abundance: few
v_gene: TRBV25-1
CDR3aa: CASSASTSNQPQHF
CDR3nt: TGTGCCAGCAGTGCGTCCACCAGCAATCAGCCCCAGCATTTT

j_gene: TRBJ2-1
d_gene: TRBD1
abundance: .
v_gene: TRBV7-6
CDR3aa: CASSWTGGQSYNEQFF
CDR3nt: TGTGCCAGCAGCTGGACAGGGGGACAATCATACAATGAGCAGTTCTTC

j_gene: TRBJ2-3
d_gene: TRBD2
abundance: .
v_gene: TRBV5-1
CDR3aa: CASSAGTSGSTDTQYF
CDR3nt: TGCGCCAGCAGCGCGGGGACTAGCGGGAGCACAGATACGCAGTATTTT

j_gene: TRBJ2-5
d_gene: .
abundance: .
v_gene: TRBV5-6
CDR3aa: CASSFWGRIFETQYF
CDR3nt: TGTGCCAGCAGCTTCTGGGGACGAATTTTTGAGACCCAGTACTTC

j_gene: TRBJ2-7
d_gene: TRBD2
abundance: .
v_gene: TRBV10-3
CDR3aa: CAISAGLADSYEQYF
CDR3nt: TGTGCCATCAGTGCAGGACTAGCGGACTCCTACGAGCAGTACTTC

j_gene: TRBJ2-1
d_gene: .
abundance: .
v_gene: TRBV13
CDR3aa: CASSSGRSSYNEQFF
CDR3nt: TGTGCCAGCAGTTCCGGAAGGAGCTCCTACAATGAGCAGTTCTTC

j_gene: TRBJ2-1
d_gene: TRBD1
abundance: few
v_gene: TRBV11-2
CDR3aa: CASSLETGGFNEQFF
CDR3nt: TGTGCCAGCAGCTTGGAGACAGGGGGCTTCAATGAGCAGTTCTTC

j_gene: TRBJ1-4
d_gene: .
abundance: .
v_gene: TRBV12-5
CDR3aa: CASGAPGPDNEKLFF
CDR3nt: TGTGCTAGTGGAGCCCCAGGGCCCGATAATGAAAAACTGTTTTTT

j_gene: TRBJ2-7
d_gene: .
abundance: .
v_gene: TRBV4-2
CDR3aa: CASSARDSYEQYF
CDR3nt: TGTGCCAGCAGCGCCAGGGACTCCTACGAGCAGTACTTC

j_gene: TRBJ1-1
d_gene: .
abundance: few
v_gene: TRBV6-5
CDR3aa: CASSLQGSTEAFF
CDR3nt: TGTGCCAGCAGTTTACAGGGATCCACTGAAGCTTTCTTT

j_gene: TRBJ2-1
d_gene: TRBD1
abundance: .
v_gene: TRBV25-1
CDR3aa: CAQGEYNEQFF
CDR3nt: TGTGCGCAGGGGGAGTACAATGAGCAGTTCTTC

j_gene: TRBJ2-1
d_gene: .
abundance: .
v_gene: TRBV20-1
CDR3aa: CSATPLHEQFF
CDR3nt: TGCAGTGCTACTCCCCTCCATGAGCAGTTCTTC

j_gene: TRBJ1-2
d_gene: .
abundance: .
v_gene: TRBV19
CDR3aa: CASTSGQTGYTF
CDR3nt: TGTGCCAGTACCTCCGGACAGACCGGCTACACCTTC

j_gene: TRBJ2-3
d_gene: .
abundance: few
v_gene: TRBV28
CDR3aa: CASKKVEWGTPSTDTQYF
CDR3nt: TGTGCCAGCAAGAAAGTCGAATGGGGCACTCCTAGCACAGATACGCAGTATTTT

j_gene: TRBJ2-2
d_gene: TRBD2
abundance: .
v_gene: TRBV4-3
CDR3aa: CASSQARGGLGGELFF
CDR3nt: TGCGCCAGCAGCCAGGCACGGGGGGGCCTGGGCGGGGAGCTGTTTTTT

j_gene: TRBJ2-1
d_gene: .
abundance: .
v_gene: TRBV10-3
CDR3aa: CAISESLAVNSYNEQFF
CDR3nt: TGTGCCATCAGTGAGTCTCTGGCAGTGAACTCCTACAATGAGCAGTTCTTC

j_gene: TRBJ2-6
d_gene: TRBD1
abundance: .
v_gene: TRBV10-3
CDR3aa: CAIRTGGSGANVLTF
CDR3nt: TGTGCCATCAGGACAGGGGGCTCTGGGGCCAACGTCCTGACTTTC

j_gene: TRBJ1-2
d_gene: .
abundance: .
v_gene: TRBV5-1
CDR3aa: CASSLAGGLNYGYTF
CDR3nt: TGCGCCAGCAGCTTGGCCGGGGGCCTTAACTATGGCTACACCTTC

j_gene: TRBJ1-2
d_gene: .
abundance: .
v_gene: TRBV14
CDR3aa: CASSQVLGDVNYGYTF
CDR3nt: TGTGCCAGCAGCCAAGTTCTAGGGGACGTTAACTATGGCTACACCTTC

j_gene: TRBJ1-2
d_gene: .
abundance: .
v_gene: TRBV29-1
CDR3aa: CSARVHSHPYGYTF
CDR3nt: TGCAGCGCCCGTGTGCACTCCCACCCCTATGGCTACACCTTC

j_gene: TRBJ2-7
d_gene: .
abundance: .
v_gene: TRBV4-3
CDR3aa: CASSQRGGSPSNEQYF
CDR3nt: TGCGCCAGCAGCCAAAGGGGCGGGTCCCCATCTAACGAGCAGTACTTC

j_gene: TRBJ1-2
d_gene: .
abundance: .
v_gene: TRBV27
CDR3aa: CASSLRGWDGYTF
CDR3nt: TGTGCCAGCAGTTTAAGGGGGTGGGATGGCTACACCTTC

j_gene: TRBJ1-4
d_gene: .
abundance: large
v_gene: TRBV4-1
CDR3aa: CASSQGSSTHPATNEKLFF
CDR3nt: TGCGCCAGCAGCCAAGGGTCGTCCACCCATCCAGCAACTAATGAAAAACTGTTTTTT

j_gene: TRBJ1-1
d_gene: .
abundance: .
v_gene: TRBV4-1
CDR3aa: CASSPMGETGTEAFF
CDR3nt: TGCGCCAGCAGCCCTATGGGGGAAACCGGAACTGAAGCTTTCTTT

j_gene: TRBJ1-2
d_gene: TRBD1
abundance: .
v_gene: TRBV9
CDR3aa: CASSPRDSITF
CDR3nt: TGTGCCAGCAGCCCCCGGGACAGCATAACCTTC

j_gene: TRBJ2-7
d_gene: .
abundance: .
v_gene: TRBV27
CDR3aa: CASTDYYEQYF
CDR3nt: TGTGCCAGCACTGATTACTACGAGCAGTACTTC

j_gene: TRBJ1-2
d_gene: .
abundance: .
v_gene: TRBV27
CDR3aa: CASSNDRNYGYTF
CDR3nt: TGTGCCAGCAGCAATGACAGAAACTATGGCTACACCTTC

j_gene: TRBJ1-1
d_gene: TRBD1
abundance: .
v_gene: TRBV27
CDR3aa: CASRTGRNTEAFF
CDR3nt: TGTGCCAGCAGGACAGGGAGGAACACTGAAGCTTTCTTT

j_gene: TRBJ2-7
d_gene: TRBD2
abundance: .
v_gene: TRBV2
CDR3aa: CASTEGGGGAYEQYF
CDR3nt: TGTGCCAGCACCGAGGGTGGCGGGGGGGCGTACGAGCAGTACTTC

j_gene: TRBJ2-1
d_gene: .
abundance: .
v_gene: TRBV6-5
CDR3aa: CASSYRGTARYNEQFF
CDR3nt: TGTGCCAGCAGTTACCGCGGGACAGCGAGATACAATGAGCAGTTCTTC

j_gene: TRBJ2-7
d_gene: TRBD1
abundance: .
v_gene: TRBV6-1
CDR3aa: CASSVRDRGYEQYF
CDR3nt: TGTGCCAGCAGTGTCCGGGACAGGGGTTACGAGCAGTACTTC

j_gene: TRBJ1-1
d_gene: .
abundance: .
v_gene: TRBV7-6
CDR3aa: CASSLATGMNTEAFF
CDR3nt: TGTGCCAGCAGCCTAGCGACAGGAATGAACACTGAAGCTTTCTTT

j_gene: TRBJ2-7
d_gene: TRBD2
abundance: .
v_gene: TRBV7-6
CDR3aa: CASSSSGSGSYEQYF
CDR3nt: TGTGCCAGCAGTTCTAGCGGGAGTGGCTCCTACGAGCAGTACTTC

j_gene: TRBJ2-7
d_gene: TRBD2
abundance: .
v_gene: TRBV4-3
CDR3aa: CASSQELASSYEQYF
CDR3nt: TGCGCCAGCAGCCAAGAACTAGCGAGCTCTTACGAGCAGTACTTC

j_gene: TRBJ1-3
d_gene: TRBD1
abundance: once
v_gene: TRBV5-6
CDR3aa: CASQYGTGGSGNTIYF
CDR3nt: TGTGCCAGCCAATATGGAACAGGGGGCTCTGGAAACACCATATATTTT

j_gene: TRBJ1-5
d_gene: .
abundance: .
v_gene: TRBV7-9
CDR3aa: CASSLALGGSYGNQPQHF
CDR3nt: TGTGCCAGCAGCTTAGCCCTGGGGGGCTCCTACGGCAATCAGCCCCAGCATTTT

j_gene: TRBJ1-6
d_gene: .
abundance: .
v_gene: TRBV7-8
CDR3aa: CASSKRGDNSPLHF
CDR3nt: TGTGCCAGCAGCAAGCGGGGGGATAATTCACCCCTCCACTTT

j_gene: TRBJ2-1
d_gene: .
abundance: .
v_gene: TRBV19
CDR3aa: CASTPKPASSYNEQFF
CDR3nt: TGTGCCAGCACCCCCAAACCTGCAAGCTCCTACAATGAGCAGTTCTTC

j_gene: TRBJ1-4
d_gene: .
abundance: .
v_gene: TRBV25-1
CDR3aa: CASSEQSDGISEKLFF
CDR3nt: TGTGCCAGCAGTGAACAGTCGGACGGCATCTCAGAAAAACTGTTTTTT

j_gene: TRBJ2-7
d_gene: TRBD2
abundance: .
v_gene: TRBV27
CDR3aa: CASSPTSVRSYEQYF
CDR3nt: TGTGCCAGCAGTCCCACTAGCGTTCGCTCCTACGAGCAGTACTTC

j_gene: TRBJ1-2
d_gene: .
abundance: .
v_gene: TRBV28
CDR3aa: CASSHPSLDTAGYGYTF
CDR3nt: TGTGCCAGCAGCCATCCCTCCCTGGACACGGCGGGCTATGGCTACACCTTC

j_gene: TRBJ2-1
d_gene: TRBD1
abundance: .
v_gene: TRBV11-3
CDR3aa: CASSSRTGTLLDNEQFF
CDR3nt: TGTGCCAGCAGCTCCAGGACAGGGACCCTTTTAGACAATGAGCAGTTCTTC

j_gene: TRBJ2-6
d_gene: .
abundance: once
v_gene: TRBV28
CDR3aa: CASRPPGANVLTF
CDR3nt: TGTGCCAGCAGGCCCCCTGGGGCCAACGTCCTGACTTTC

j_gene: TRBJ2-7
d_gene: .
abundance: .
v_gene: TRBV13
CDR3aa: CASSLGTAGFYEQYF
CDR3nt: TGTGCCAGCAGCTTAGGGACGGCGGGCTTTTACGAGCAGTACTTC

j_gene: TRBJ1-5
d_gene: .
abundance: once
v_gene: TRBV29-1
CDR3aa: CSVETGDNQPQHF
CDR3nt: TGCAGCGTTGAAACAGGCGACAATCAGCCCCAGCATTTT

j_gene: TRBJ2-5
d_gene: TRBD1
abundance: .
v_gene: TRBV19
CDR3aa: CASRPGTGAAGTQYF
CDR3nt: TGTGCCAGTAGGCCCGGGACAGGGGCCGCAGGGACCCAGTACTTC

j_gene: TRBJ1-5
d_gene: .
abundance: .
v_gene: TRBV7-9
CDR3aa: CASSLDSRNQPQHF
CDR3nt: TGTGCCAGCAGCTTAGATTCCCGCAATCAGCCCCAGCATTTT

j_gene: TRBJ2-1
d_gene: .
abundance: .
v_gene: TRBV19
CDR3aa: CASSIDRRNEQFF
CDR3nt: TGTGCCAGTAGTATAGATCGGAGGAATGAGCAGTTCTTC

j_gene: TRBJ2-1
d_gene: TRBD1
abundance: .
v_gene: TRBV28
CDR3aa: CASSPDRGSYNEQFF
CDR3nt: TGTGCCAGCAGCCCGGACAGGGGCTCCTACAATGAGCAGTTCTTC